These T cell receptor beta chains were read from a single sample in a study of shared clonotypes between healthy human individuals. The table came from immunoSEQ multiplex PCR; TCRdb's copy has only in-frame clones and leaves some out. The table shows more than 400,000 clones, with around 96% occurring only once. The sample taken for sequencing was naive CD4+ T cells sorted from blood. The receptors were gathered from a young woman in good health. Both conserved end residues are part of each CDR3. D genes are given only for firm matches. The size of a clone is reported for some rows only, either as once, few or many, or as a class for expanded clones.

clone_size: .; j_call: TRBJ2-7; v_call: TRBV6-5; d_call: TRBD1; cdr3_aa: CASSYSSGTAYEQYF; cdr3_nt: TGTGCCAGCAGTTACTCCTCAGGGACAGCCTACGAGCAGTACTTC
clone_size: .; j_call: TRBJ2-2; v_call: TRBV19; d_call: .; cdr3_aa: CASSMSANTGELFF; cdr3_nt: TGTGCCAGTAGTATGTCGGCGAACACCGGGGAGCTGTTTTTT
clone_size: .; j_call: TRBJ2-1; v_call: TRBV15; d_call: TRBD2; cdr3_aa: CATSTQREGSQFF; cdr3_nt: TGTGCCACCAGCACACAGCGGGAGGGCTCGCAGTTCTTC
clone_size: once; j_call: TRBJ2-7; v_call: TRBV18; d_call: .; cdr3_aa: CASSLFLPSGAGNEQYF; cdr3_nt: TGTGCCAGCTCACTTTTCCTACCCTCGGGAGCGGGCAACGAGCAGTACTTC
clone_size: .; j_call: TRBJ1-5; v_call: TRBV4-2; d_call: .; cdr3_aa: CASSQEYRAYQPQHF; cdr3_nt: TGTGCCAGCAGCCAAGAATACAGGGCCTATCAGCCCCAGCATTTT
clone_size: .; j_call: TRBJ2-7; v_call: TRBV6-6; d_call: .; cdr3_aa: CASSLGGLQTYEQYF; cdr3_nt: TGTGCCAGCTCCCTAGGGGGGCTTCAAACCTACGAGCAGTACTTC
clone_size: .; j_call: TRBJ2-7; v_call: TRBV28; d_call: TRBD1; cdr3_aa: CASIQGTGGHYEQYF; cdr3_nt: TGTGCCAGCATCCAAGGTACAGGGGGGCACTACGAGCAGTACTTC
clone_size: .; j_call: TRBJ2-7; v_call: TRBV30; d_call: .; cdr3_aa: CAWSAQNYEQYF; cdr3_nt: TGTGCCTGGAGTGCCCAGAACTACGAGCAGTACTTC
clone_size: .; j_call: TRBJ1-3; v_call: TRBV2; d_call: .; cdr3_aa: CASSGRVHSGNTIYF; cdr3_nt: TGTGCCAGCAGTGGAAGGGTGCATAGTGGAAACACCATATATTTT
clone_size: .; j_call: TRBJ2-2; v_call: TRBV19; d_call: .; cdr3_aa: CASSPLAYTGELFF; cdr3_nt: TGTGCCAGTAGTCCACTAGCTTACACCGGGGAGCTGTTTTTT
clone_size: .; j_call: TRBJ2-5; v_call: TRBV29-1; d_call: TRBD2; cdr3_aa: CSVEDPSGRQETQYF; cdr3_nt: TGCAGCGTTGAAGACCCTAGCGGGAGACAAGAGACCCAGTACTTC
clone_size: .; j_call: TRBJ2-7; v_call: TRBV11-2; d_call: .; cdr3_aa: CASSVRDGTYEQYF; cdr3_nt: TGTGCCAGCTCAGTACGGGACGGAACCTACGAGCAGTACTTC
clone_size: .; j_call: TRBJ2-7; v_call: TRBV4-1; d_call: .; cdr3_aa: CASSQEPGRADTPYEQYF; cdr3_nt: TGCGCCAGCAGCCAAGAACCGGGCCGGGCGGACACCCCCTACGAGCAGTACTTC
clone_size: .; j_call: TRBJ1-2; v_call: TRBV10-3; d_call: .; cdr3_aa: CASRTEGRGHTF; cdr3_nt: TGTGCTAGTCGGACGGAGGGTCGGGGCCACACCTTC
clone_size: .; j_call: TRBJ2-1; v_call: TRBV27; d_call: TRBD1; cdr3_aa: CASRSRGLGRHSYNEQFF; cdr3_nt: TGTGCCAGCAGGAGCAGGGGGCTTGGGAGGCACTCCTACAATGAGCAGTTCTTC
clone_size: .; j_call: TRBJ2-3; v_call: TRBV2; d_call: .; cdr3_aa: CASSEKGGPSTDTQYF; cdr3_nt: TGTGCCAGCAGTGAGAAGGGTGGGCCTAGCACAGATACGCAGTATTTT
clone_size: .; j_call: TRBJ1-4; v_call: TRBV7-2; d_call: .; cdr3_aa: CASSSYVGKLFF; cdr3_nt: TGTGCCAGCAGCTCATACGTCGGAAAACTGTTTTTT
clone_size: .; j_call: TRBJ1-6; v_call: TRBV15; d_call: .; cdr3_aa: CATSRDYRREDSPLHF; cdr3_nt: TGTGCCACCAGCAGAGATTACAGGCGGGAGGATTCACCCCTCCACTTT
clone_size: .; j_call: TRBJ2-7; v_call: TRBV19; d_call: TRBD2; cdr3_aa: CASRTGLAGGNEQYF; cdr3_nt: TGTGCCAGTAGGACGGGACTAGCGGGAGGCAACGAGCAGTACTTC
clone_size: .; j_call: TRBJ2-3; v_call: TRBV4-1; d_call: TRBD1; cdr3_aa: CASSQIGQGPSDTQYF; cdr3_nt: TGCGCCAGCAGCCAGATCGGACAGGGGCCGTCGGATACGCAGTATTTT
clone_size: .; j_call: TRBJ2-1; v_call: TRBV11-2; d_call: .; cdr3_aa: CASKGRAVEQFF; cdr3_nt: TGTGCCAGCAAAGGAAGGGCTGTTGAGCAGTTCTTC
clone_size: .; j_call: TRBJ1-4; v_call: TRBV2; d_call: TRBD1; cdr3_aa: CASSTPTQGTRDEKLFF; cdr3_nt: TGTGCCAGCAGTACCCCTACACAGGGGACGCGCGATGAAAAACTGTTTTTT
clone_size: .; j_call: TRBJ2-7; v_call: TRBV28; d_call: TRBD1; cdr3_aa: CASQTGGTGYYEQYF; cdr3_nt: TGTGCCAGCCAGACCGGGGGGACAGGGTACTACGAGCAGTACTTC
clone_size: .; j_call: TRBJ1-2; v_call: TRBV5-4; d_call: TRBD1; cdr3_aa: CASSFGTANYGYTF; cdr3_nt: TGTGCCAGCAGCTTCGGGACAGCTAACTATGGCTACACCTTC
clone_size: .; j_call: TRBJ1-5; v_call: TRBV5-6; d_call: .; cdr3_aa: CVSSLGKEQPQHF; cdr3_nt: TGTGTCAGCAGCTTGGGTAAAGAGCAGCCCCAGCATTTT
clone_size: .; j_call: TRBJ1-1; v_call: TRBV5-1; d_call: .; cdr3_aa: CASSLVGSSATEAFF; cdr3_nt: TGCGCCAGCAGCTTGGTTGGCAGTTCGGCCACTGAAGCTTTCTTT
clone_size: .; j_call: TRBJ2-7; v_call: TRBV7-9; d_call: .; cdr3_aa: CASSFGDSSFEQYF; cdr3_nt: TGTGCCAGCAGCTTTGGGGATTCCTCTTTTGAGCAGTACTTC
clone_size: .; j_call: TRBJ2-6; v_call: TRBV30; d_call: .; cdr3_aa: CAWSSPGPERKGANVLTF; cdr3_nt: TGTGCCTGGAGCTCACCGGGTCCTGAAAGAAAGGGGGCCAACGTCCTGACTTTC
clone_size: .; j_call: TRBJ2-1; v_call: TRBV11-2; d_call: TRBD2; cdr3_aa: CASSLDVLAGGPKQFF; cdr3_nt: TGTGCCAGCAGCTTAGATGTCCTAGCGGGAGGCCCCAAGCAGTTCTTC
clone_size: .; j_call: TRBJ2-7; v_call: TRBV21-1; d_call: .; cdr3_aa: CASSKARSSYEQYF; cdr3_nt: TGTGCCAGCAGCAAAGCCAGGAGCTCCTACGAGCAGTACTTC
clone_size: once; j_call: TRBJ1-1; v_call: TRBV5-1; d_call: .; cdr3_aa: CASSLVRGSVNTEAFF; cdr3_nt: TGCGCCAGCAGCTTGGTCCGGGGGTCCGTGAACACTGAAGCTTTCTTT
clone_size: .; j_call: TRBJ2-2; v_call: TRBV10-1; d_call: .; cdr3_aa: CASSEVANTGELFF; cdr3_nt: TGCGCCAGCAGTGAGGTTGCTAACACCGGGGAGCTGTTTTTT
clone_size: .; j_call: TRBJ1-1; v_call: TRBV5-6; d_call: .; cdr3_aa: CASTHLTANTEAFF; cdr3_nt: TGTGCCAGCACCCATCTGACAGCGAACACTGAAGCTTTCTTT
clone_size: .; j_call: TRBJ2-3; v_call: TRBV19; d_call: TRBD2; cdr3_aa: CASSLAGTDTQYF; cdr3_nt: TGTGCCAGTAGCTTAGCGGGAACAGATACGCAGTATTTT
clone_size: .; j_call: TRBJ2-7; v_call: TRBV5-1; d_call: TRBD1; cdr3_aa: CASSLGTGAYEQYF; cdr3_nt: TGCGCCAGCAGCCTGGGGACAGGGGCCTACGAGCAGTACTTC
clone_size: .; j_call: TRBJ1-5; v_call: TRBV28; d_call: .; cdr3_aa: CASSQREWFSNQPQHF; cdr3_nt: TGTGCCAGCAGCCAAAGGGAATGGTTTTCCAATCAGCCCCAGCATTTT
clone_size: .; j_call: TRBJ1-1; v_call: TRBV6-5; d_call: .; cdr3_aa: CASSRTENTEAFF; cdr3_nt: TGTGCCAGCAGCCGCACAGAGAACACTGAAGCTTTCTTT
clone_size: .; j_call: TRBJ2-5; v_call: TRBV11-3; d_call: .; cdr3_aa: CASSELGVRGTQYF; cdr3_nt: TGTGCCAGCAGCGAATTGGGAGTTCGGGGGACCCAGTACTTC
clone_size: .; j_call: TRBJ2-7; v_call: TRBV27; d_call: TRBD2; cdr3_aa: CASRPPGLADNSYEQYF; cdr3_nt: TGTGCCAGCCGCCCTCCGGGACTAGCGGATAACTCCTACGAGCAGTACTTC